One and the same sample provided the 20 T cell receptor beta chains below, sequenced in a study of response to subunit inactivated influenza vaccine. TCRdb fed the RT-PCR reads into MiXCR, producing one record per CDR3 protein. The top ten clones hold around 11% of a sample with about 160,000 distinct CDR3 sequences, approximately 11% of them seen once. The source material was non-naive T cells sorted from PBMCs, sampled roughly 45 days after vaccination. The receptors stem from a middle-aged man who received an inactivated influenza vaccine.

About this clonotype itself: This may be a read error: a much more frequent sequence differs by one nucleotide. Without the conserved terminal phenylalanine or tryptophan, this CDR3 likely stems from a read error. V is TRBV28 and J is TRBJ2-1; D unresolved. This CDR3 has 15 residues. Between the trimmed V and J ends, which lost 2 bases and 2 bases, there was a span of 10 bases. Germline CDR1 reads MDHEN; CDR2 reads SYDVKM. CDR3 loop: CASSLGGQTYNEQFL. CDR3 bases: TGTGCCAGCAGTTTAGGTGGTCAGACCTACAATGAGCAGTTCCTC.

This clonotype was picked up many times. The CDR3 here is CASSQDRTSGTTGELFF. CDR3 in DNA: TGTGCCAGCAGCCAAGACCGGACTAGCGGGACGACCGGGGAGCTGTTTTTT. J is TRBJ2-2 and V is TRBV4-2; 12 bases fit TRBD2. The CDR3 has 17 amino acids. With 0 bases clipped from V and 5 bases from J, the junction kept 4 bases outside the gene matches. Germline-derived CDR1 and CDR2 are LGHNA and YNFKEQ.

This clonotype was seen more than once but under ten times. V gene TRBV27 combines with J gene TRBJ2-1; TRBD1 matches at 10 bases. In germline, CDR1 is MNHEY, CDR2 SMNVEV (reference sequence). Unmatched junction bases numbered 3, after V lost 5 bases and J lost 2 bases. CDR3 length: 15 residues. Here the CDR3 reads CASSPGTGAYNEQFF. CDR3 DNA sequence: TGTGCCAGCAGTCCTGGGACAGGGGCCTACAATGAGCAGTTCTTC.

V usage is TRBV7-9 and J usage is TRBJ1-3, with D possibly matching TRBD1 (6 bases). This CDR3 has 15 amino acids. Trimming took 2 bases from V and 3 from J, leaving 11 bases between them. Germline assignment: CDR1 SEHNR and CDR2 FQNEAQ (reference sequence). CDR3 sequence (DNA): TGTGCCAGCAGCTTAATGGGGGGCGTTGGAAACACCATATATTTT. Protein sequence: CASSLMGGVGNTIYF.

This clonotype was detected many times. The chain links TRBV5-1 to TRBJ2-1, with a tentative D call TRBD1 (6 bases). V gave up 4 bases and J gave up 7 bases, with 12 bases separating them. The CDR3 runs 13 residues. Per germline, CDR1 SGHRS and CDR2 YFSETQ. The CDR3 loop reads CASSTGQQNEQFF. DNA of the CDR3: TGCGCCAGCAGCACAGGACAGCAGAATGAGCAGTTCTTC.

The chain recombines TRBV6-2 or TRBV6-3 with TRBJ2-2; D may be TRBD2 (6 bases). Germline V gene lookup returns CDR1 MNHEY and CDR2 SVGEGT. CDR3 size: 14 residues. Trimming pared 4 bases from V and 4 bases from J, leaving 10 bases between. The CDR3 spells CASSLAVLTGELFF. In DNA form, the CDR3 reads TGTGCCAGCAGTTTAGCGGTGCTCACCGGGGAGCTGTTTTTT.

The rearrangement links TRBV10-3 to TRBJ2-7, with D possibly TRBD2 on 5 matching bases. Germline assignment: CDR1 ENHRY and CDR2 SYGVKD. The CDR3 consists of 12 residues. V gave up 5 bases and J gave up 6 bases, with 11 bases separating them. CDR3 nucleotides: TGTGCCATCAGTCAACCGGACTCCGAGCAGTACTTC. This codes for CAISQPDSEQYF.

This clonotype has only a few counts. CDR3 DNA: TGCAGTGCTAGAGATGGGAACGGGGGGGGTTACAATGAGCAGTTCTTC. Amino acids: CSARDGNGGGYNEQFF. The rearrangement uses TRBV20-1 and TRBJ2-1; TRBD2 matches at 8 bases. CDR1 is DFQATT, CDR2 SNEGSKA, per germline (reference sequence). The CDR3 has 16 amino acids. Trimming took 0 bases from V and 4 from J; bases not matched to a gene: 8.

There are many counts of this clonotype. The chain combines TRBV7-2 with TRBJ2-1; tentatively, D is TRBD2 (6 bases). The CDR3 covers 12 residues. Germline V gives CDR1 SGHTA, CDR2 FQGNSA. V was pared by 7 bases and J by 6 bases, with 10 bases between. The DNA for the CDR3 is TGTGCCAGCATGAGGGGAGGCAATGAGCAGTTCTTC. It codes for CASMRGGNEQFF.

The chain employs TRBV10-3 and TRBJ1-6; perhaps TRBD1 as D (5 bases). Trimming left V 7 bases short and J 5 bases short, with 9 bases between. Germline values: CDR1 ENHRY, CDR2 SYGVKD. This CDR3 is built from 13 residues. The CDR3 is CAINAGNNSPLHF. CDR3 DNA: TGTGCCATCAATGCAGGGAATAATTCACCCCTCCACTTT.

This clonotype was picked up a small number of times. V gene TRBV3-1 combines with J gene TRBJ2-3, with 9 bases matching TRBD2. In germline, CDR1 is LGHDT, CDR2 YNNKEL (reference sequence). The CDR3 consists of 16 residues. V was clipped by 5 bases and J by 3 bases; unmatched bases: 9. Here the CDR3 reads CASSALELAGTDTQYF. CDR3 bases: TGTGCCAGCAGCGCACTCGAGCTAGCGGGGACAGATACGCAGTATTTT.

The CDR3 sequence is CASSSTDGTSGETQYF. The CDR3, as DNA: TGTGCCAGCAGCTCAACTGACGGGACTAGCGGGGAGACCCAGTACTTC. This chain links TRBV3-1 with TRBJ2-5, with TRBD2 matching 12 bases. V trimming: 5 bases; J trimming: 5 bases; junction bases outside the gene matches: 9. Germline V lookup: CDR1 LGHDT, CDR2 YNNKEL (reference sequence). This CDR3 has 16 residues.

The rearrangement uses TRBV2 and TRBJ1-5; 11 nucleotides line up with TRBD1. This CDR3 is 15 amino acids long. CDR1 is SNHLY, CDR2 FYNNEI, per germline. With V trimmed by 7 bases and J by 7 bases, 9 bases remained unmatched. The CDR3 reads CASTRDRGWKQPQHF. For the CDR3, the DNA is TGTGCCAGCACCCGGGACAGGGGGTGGAAACAGCCCCAGCATTTT.

This clonotype was observed at least ten times. The rearrangement uses TRBV12-3 or TRBV12-4 and TRBJ1-5; the match to TRBD1 covers 9 bases. Germline trimming cut 6 bases from V and 10 bases from J; bases unmatched to any gene: 10. CDR3 length: 14 amino acids. CDR3 in DNA: TGTGCCAGCAGGGAGGGACAGGGACATTTACCCCAGCATTTT. This gives the protein CASREGQGHLPQHF.

This clonotype was seen ten or more times. The rearrangement uses TRBV4-1 and TRBJ2-5, with 10 bases lining up with TRBD2. This CDR3 region has 15 residues. V shed 3 bases, J shed 3 bases, and the junction held 4 bases outside the gene matches. CDR1 is MGHRA and CDR2 is YSYEKL in the germline V gene. This CDR3 is CASSQTGTSEETQYF. In DNA, the CDR3 is TGCGCCAGCAGCCAGACCGGGACTAGCGAAGAGACCCAGTACTTC.

The chain links TRBV10-3 to TRBJ2-1, with D perhaps matching TRBD2 (5 bases). Trimming cost V 2 bases and J 9 bases, with 14 bases left between them. The CDR3 spans 14 residues. CDR1 ENHRY and CDR2 SYGVKD come from the germline V gene. The CDR3 protein is CAISERGRVSEQFF. CDR3 nucleotide sequence: TGTGCCATCAGTGAGCGGGGTAGGGTTAGTGAGCAGTTCTTC.

This sequence joins TRBV30 and TRBJ1-5, with D tentatively TRBD1 (5 bases). Trimming left V 0 bases short and J 0 bases short, with 6 bases between. This CDR3 has 14 amino acids. Germline CDR1 GTSNPN, CDR2 SVGIG (reference sequence). Here the CDR3 reads CAWSVDNSNQPQHF. The CDR3 DNA sequence: TGTGCCTGGAGTGTGGACAATAGCAATCAGCCCCAGCATTTT.

The chain employs TRBV9 and TRBJ1-1; possible D gene TRBD1, 5 bases. V was pared by 0 bases and J by 0 bases, with 9 bases between. The CDR3 consists of 15 residues. From germline, CDR1 is SGDLS and CDR2 YYNGEE. CDR3 in amino acids: CASSVATTVNTEAFF. The CDR3 bases are TGTGCCAGCAGCGTAGCTACGACAGTGAACACTGAAGCTTTCTTT.

Written as DNA, the CDR3 is TGCAGTGCTAGGCTTAATTCAAATGAAAAACTGTTTTTT. As protein: CSARLNSNEKLFF. The V and J genes are TRBV20-1 and TRBJ1-4; D not resolved. CDR1 and CDR2 from the germline V gene are DFQATT and SNEGSKA (reference sequence). The V and J ends lost 3 bases and 5 bases respectively, with 10 bases between them. The CDR3 totals 13 residues.

Regarding this clonotype: One end of the junction is discordant with germline, which a read error may explain. The chain employs TRBV7-7 and TRBJ2-5; 8 nucleotides match TRBD1. CDR3 length equals 15 residues. From germline, CDR1 is SSHAT and CDR2 FNYEAQ (reference sequence). CDR3: CASSLGTGPWETQYF. CDR3 coding DNA: TGTGCTAGCAGCTTAGGGACAGGCCCGTGGGAGACCCAGTACTTC. Complete variable domain (other parts from reference TRBV7-7 and TRBJ2-5): GAGVSQSPRYKVTKRGQDVTLRCDPISSHATLYWYQQALGQGPEFLTYFNYEAQPDKSGLPSDRFSAERPEGSISTLTIQRTEQRDSAMYRCASSLGTGPWETQYFGPGTRLLVL.